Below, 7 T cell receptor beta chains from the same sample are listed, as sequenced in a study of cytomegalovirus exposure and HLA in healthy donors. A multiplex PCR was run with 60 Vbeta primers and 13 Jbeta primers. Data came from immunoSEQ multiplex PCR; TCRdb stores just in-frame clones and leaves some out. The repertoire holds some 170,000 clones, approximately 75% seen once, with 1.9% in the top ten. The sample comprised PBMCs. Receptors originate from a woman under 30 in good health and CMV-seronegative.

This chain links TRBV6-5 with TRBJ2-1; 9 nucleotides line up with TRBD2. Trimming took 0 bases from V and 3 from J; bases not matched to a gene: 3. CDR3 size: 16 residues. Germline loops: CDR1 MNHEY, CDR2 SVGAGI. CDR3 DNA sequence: TGTGCCAGCAGTTACTCTAGCGGGAGTGTCTACAATGAGCAGTTCTTC. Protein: CASSYSSGSVYNEQFF.

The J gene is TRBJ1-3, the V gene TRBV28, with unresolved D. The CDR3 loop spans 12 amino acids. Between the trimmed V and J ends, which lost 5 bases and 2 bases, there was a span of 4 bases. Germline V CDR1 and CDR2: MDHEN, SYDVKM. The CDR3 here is CASSLAGNTIYF. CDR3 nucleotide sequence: TGTGCCAGCAGTCTAGCTGGAAACACCATATATTTT.

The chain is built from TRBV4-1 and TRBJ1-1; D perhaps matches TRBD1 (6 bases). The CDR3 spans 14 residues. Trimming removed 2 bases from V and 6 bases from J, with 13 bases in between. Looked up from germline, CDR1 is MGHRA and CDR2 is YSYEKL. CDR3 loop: CASSQKSGVPEAFF. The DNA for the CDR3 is TGCGCCAGCAGCCAAAAATCAGGGGTCCCTGAAGCTTTCTTT.

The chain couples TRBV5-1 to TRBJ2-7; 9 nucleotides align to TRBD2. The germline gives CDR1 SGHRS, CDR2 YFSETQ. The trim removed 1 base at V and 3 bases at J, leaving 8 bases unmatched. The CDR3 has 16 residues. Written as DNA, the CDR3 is TGCGCCAGCAGCTTGAGGGGTAGCGGGAGCCACTACGAGCAGTACTTC. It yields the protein CASSLRGSGSHYEQYF. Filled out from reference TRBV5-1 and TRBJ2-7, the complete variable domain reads KAGVTQTPRYLIKTRGQQVTLSCSPISGHRSVSWYQQTPGQGLQFLFEYFSETQRNKGNFPGRFSGRQFSNSRSEMNVSTLELGDSALYLCASSLRGSGSHYEQYFGPGTRLTVT.

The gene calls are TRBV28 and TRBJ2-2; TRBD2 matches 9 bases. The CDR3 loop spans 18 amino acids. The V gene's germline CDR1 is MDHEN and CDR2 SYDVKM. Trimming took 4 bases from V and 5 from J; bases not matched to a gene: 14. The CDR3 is CASSYSYDSGSGTGELFF. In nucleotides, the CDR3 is TGTGCCAGCAGTTACTCGTATGATAGCGGGAGCGGAACCGGGGAGCTGTTTTTT.

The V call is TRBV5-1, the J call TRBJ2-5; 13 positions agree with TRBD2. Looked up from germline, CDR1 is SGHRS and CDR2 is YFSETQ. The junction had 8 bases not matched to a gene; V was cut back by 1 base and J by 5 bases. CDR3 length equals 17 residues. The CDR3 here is CASSLFRLAGGRETQYF. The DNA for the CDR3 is TGCGCCAGCAGCTTGTTCCGACTAGCGGGGGGCCGGGAGACCCAGTACTTC. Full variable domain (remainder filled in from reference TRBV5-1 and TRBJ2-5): KAGVTQTPRYLIKTRGQQVTLSCSPISGHRSVSWYQQTPGQGLQFLFEYFSETQRNKGNFPGRFSGRQFSNSRSEMNVSTLELGDSALYLCASSLFRLAGGRETQYFGPGTRLLVL.

CDR3 sequence reads: CASSLTGGLNTEAFF. The CDR3 nucleotides read TGTGCCAGCAGTTTGACAGGGGGCCTTAACACTGAAGCTTTCTTT. This sequence joins TRBV9 and TRBJ1-1; TRBD1 matches at 10 bases. From germline, CDR1 is SGDLS and CDR2 YYNGEE. The V gene end was trimmed by 5 bases and the J gene end by 2 bases; junction bases not matched to a gene: 6. The CDR3 runs 15 residues.